This T cell receptor beta chain was captured in a study of control samples from healthy donors and cancer patients. Sequencing was performed with immunoSEQ multiplex PCR; in TCRdb, only in-frame clones are kept and a portion is missing. The sample gives approximately 100,000 clones, roughly 78% of which show up once; roughly 2% is in the top ten. The receptor was derived from a man aged 55 to 70 in good health. Sequenced sample: blood.

The CDR3 reads CASRVDVTATQYF. The DNA of the CDR3 is TGCGCCAGCAGAGTCGACGTCACGGCAACCCAGTACTTC. The chain carries TRBV5-1 and TRBJ2-5; D is unresolved. This CDR3 is built from 13 residues. The germline V gene encodes CDR1 SGHRS and CDR2 YFSETQ. The V end was cut by 5 bases, the J end by 8 bases, with 16 bases between.